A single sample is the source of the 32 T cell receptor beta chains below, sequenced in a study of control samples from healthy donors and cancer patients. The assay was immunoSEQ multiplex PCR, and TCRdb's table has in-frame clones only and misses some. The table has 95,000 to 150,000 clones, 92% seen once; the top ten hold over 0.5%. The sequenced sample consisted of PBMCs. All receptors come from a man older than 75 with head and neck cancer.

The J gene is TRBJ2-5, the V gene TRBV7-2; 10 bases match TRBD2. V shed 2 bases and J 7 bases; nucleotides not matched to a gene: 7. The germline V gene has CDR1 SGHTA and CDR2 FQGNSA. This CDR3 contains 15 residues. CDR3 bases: TGTGCCAGCAGCTTAAGCGGGGGGGCCTCAGGGACCCAGTACTTC. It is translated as CASSLSGGASGTQYF.

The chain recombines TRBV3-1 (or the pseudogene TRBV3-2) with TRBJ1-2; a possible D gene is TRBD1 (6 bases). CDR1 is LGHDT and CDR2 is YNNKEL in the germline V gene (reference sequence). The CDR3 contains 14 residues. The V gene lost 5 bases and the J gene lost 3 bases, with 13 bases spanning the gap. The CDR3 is CASSFRTVDYGYTF. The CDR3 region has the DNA TGTGCCAGCAGCTTCAGGACAGTGGACTATGGCTACACCTTC.

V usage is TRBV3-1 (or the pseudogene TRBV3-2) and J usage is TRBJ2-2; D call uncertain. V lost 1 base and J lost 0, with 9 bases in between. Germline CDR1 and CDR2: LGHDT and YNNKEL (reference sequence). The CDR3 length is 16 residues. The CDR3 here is CASSQVGFANTGELFF. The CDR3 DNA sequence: TGTGCCAGCAGCCAAGTAGGGTTCGCGAACACCGGGGAGCTGTTTTTT.

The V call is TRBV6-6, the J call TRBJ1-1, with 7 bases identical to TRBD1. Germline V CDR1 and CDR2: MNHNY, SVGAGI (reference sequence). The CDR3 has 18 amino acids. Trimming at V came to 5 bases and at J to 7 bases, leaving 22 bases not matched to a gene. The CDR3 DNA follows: TGTGCCAGCAGTCCATACAAAACGTCCAGACAGGGCGACAGTGAAGCTTTCTTT. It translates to CASSPYKTSRQGDSEAFF.

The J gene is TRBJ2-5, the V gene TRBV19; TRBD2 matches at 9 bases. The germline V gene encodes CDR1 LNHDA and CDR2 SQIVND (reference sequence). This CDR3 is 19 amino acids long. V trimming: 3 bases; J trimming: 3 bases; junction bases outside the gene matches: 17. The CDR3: CASSISVTSGFGLEETQYF. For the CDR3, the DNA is TGTGCCAGTAGTATTTCGGTAACTAGCGGGTTTGGACTAGAAGAGACCCAGTACTTC.

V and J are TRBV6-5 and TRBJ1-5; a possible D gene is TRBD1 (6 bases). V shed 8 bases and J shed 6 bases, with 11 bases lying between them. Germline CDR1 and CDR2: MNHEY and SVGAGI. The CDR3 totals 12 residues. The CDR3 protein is CASGGRSQPQHF. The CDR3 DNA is TGTGCCAGCGGGGGGCGTAGTCAGCCCCAGCATTTT.

DNA for the CDR3: TGTGCCAGCAGACCCCCGTCAGGGACAGATTTTTACGAGCAGTACTTC. Translating it yields CASRPPSGTDFYEQYF. This rearrangement joins TRBV7-9 to TRBJ2-7; TRBD1 matches at 7 bases. The ends lost 6 bases at V and 4 bases at J; junction bases unmatched: 15. Germline assignment: CDR1 SEHNR and CDR2 FQNEAQ (reference sequence). CDR3 size: 16 residues.

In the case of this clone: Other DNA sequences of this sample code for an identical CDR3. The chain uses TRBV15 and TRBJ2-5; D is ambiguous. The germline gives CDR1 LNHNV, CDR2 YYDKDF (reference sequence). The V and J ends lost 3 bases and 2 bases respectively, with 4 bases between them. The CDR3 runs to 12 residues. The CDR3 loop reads CATSRDQETQYF. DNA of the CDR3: TGTGCCACCAGCAGGGATCAAGAGACCCAGTACTTC.

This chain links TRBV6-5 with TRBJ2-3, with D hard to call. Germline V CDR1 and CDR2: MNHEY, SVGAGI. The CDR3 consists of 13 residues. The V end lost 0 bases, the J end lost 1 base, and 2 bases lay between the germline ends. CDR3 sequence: CASSYSGTDTQYF. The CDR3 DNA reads TGTGCCAGCAGTTACTCGGGCACAGATACGCAGTATTTT.

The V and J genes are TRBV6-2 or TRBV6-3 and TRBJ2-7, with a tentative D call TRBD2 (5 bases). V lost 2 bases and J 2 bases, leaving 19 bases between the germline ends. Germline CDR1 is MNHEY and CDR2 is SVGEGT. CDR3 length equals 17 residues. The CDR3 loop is CASSYALNGPGTYEQYF. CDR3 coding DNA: TGTGCCAGCAGTTACGCGCTGAATGGTCCGGGGACCTACGAGCAGTACTTC.

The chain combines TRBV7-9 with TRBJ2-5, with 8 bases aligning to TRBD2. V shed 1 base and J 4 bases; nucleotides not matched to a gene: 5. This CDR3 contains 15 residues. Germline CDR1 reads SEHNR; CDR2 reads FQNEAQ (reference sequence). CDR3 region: CASSLDTSGLETQYF. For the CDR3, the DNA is TGTGCCAGCAGCTTAGACACTAGCGGTCTAGAGACCCAGTACTTC.

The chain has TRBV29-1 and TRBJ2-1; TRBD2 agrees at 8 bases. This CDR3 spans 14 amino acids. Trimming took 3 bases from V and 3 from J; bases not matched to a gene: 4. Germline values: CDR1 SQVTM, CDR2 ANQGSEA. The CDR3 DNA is TGCAGCGTTGACAAACTAGCGGTCTACAATGAGCAGTTCTTC. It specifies CSVDKLAVYNEQFF.

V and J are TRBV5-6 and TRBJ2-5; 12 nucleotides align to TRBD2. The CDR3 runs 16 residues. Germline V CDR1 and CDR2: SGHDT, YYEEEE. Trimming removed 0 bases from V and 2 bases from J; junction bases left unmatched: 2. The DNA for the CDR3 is TGTGCCAGCAGCTTGGCCGGGACTAGCGGGCAAGAGACCCAGTACTTC. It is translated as CASSLAGTSGQETQYF. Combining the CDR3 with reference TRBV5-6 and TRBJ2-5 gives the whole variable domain DAGVTQSPTHLIKTRGQQVTLRCSPKSGHDTVSWYQQALGQGPQFIFQYYEEEERQRGNFPDRFSGHQFPNYSSELNVNALLLGDSALYLCASSLAGTSGQETQYFGPGTRLLVL.

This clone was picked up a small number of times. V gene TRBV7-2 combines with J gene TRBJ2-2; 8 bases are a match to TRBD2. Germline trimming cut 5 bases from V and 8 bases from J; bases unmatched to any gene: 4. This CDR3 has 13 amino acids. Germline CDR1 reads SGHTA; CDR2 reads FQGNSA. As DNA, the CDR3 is TGTGCCAGCAGCCTGGAGCGGGAGGGGGAGCTGTTTTTT. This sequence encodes CASSLEREGELFF.

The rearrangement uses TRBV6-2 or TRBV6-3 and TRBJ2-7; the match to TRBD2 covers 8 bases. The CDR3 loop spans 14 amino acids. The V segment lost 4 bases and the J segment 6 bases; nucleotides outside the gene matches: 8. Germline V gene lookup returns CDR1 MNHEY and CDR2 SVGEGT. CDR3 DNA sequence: TGTGCCAGCAGTTCCCGAGCGGGAGTGAGCGAGCAGTACTTC. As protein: CASSSRAGVSEQYF.

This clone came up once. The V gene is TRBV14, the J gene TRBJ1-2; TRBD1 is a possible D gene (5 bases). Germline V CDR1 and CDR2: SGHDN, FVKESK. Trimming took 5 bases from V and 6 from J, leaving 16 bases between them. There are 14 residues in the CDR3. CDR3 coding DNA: TGTGCCAGCAGCGCGGGGTGGTCGGGGGATGGCTACACCTTC. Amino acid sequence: CASSAGWSGDGYTF.

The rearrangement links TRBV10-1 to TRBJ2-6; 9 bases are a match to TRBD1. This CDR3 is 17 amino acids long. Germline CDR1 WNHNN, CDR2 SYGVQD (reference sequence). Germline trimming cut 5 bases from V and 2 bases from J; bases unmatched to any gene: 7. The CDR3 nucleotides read TGCGCCAGCAGTCAGGGACAGGGCCGAGCTGGGGCCAACGTCCTGACTTTC. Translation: CASSQGQGRAGANVLTF.

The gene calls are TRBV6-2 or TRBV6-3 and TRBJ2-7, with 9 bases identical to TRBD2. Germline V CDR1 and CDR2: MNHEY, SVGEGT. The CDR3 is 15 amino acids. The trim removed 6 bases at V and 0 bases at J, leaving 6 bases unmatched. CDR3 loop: CASSPSGASSYEQYF. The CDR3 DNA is TGTGCCAGCAGCCCTAGCGGGGCCAGCTCCTACGAGCAGTACTTC.

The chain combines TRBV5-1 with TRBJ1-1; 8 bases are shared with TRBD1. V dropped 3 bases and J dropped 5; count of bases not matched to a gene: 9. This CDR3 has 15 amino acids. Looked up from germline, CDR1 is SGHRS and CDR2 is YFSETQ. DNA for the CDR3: TGCGCCAGCAGCTACGGACAGGGAAGGGTAACTGAAGCTTTCTTT. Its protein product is CASSYGQGRVTEAFF.

In DNA, the CDR3 is TGTGCCAGCAGTGCCCTCGGACAGGGTGTTAATCAGCCCCAGCATTTT. Protein: CASSALGQGVNQPQHF. V and J are TRBV6-1 and TRBJ1-5; TRBD1 matches at 8 bases. From germline, CDR1 is MNHNS and CDR2 SASEGT. Trimming took 4 bases from V and 4 from J; bases not matched to a gene: 9. The CDR3 has 16 residues.

Written as DNA, the CDR3 is TGCGCCAGCAGCCACCAACCGGGACAGGGAAACTATGGCTACACCTTC. Encoded protein: CASSHQPGQGNYGYTF. The chain is built from TRBV5-1 and TRBJ1-2; TRBD1 agrees at 9 bases. V shed 4 bases, J shed 2 bases, and the junction held 9 bases outside the gene matches. Germline-derived CDR1 and CDR2 are SGHRS and YFSETQ. This CDR3 has 16 residues.

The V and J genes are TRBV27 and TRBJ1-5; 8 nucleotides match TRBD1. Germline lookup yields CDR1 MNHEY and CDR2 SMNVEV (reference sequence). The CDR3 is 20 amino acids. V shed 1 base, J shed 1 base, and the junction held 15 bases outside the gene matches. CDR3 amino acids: CASSLFGAGGGRGSNQPQHF. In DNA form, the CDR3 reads TGTGCCAGCAGTTTATTCGGGGCAGGGGGCGGCCGTGGGAGCAATCAGCCCCAGCATTTT.

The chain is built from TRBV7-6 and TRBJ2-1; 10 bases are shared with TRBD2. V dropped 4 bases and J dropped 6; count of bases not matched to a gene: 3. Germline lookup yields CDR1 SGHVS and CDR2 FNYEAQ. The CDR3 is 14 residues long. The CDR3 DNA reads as TGTGCCAGCAGCTCGCCTAGCGGGGGCAATGAGCAGTTCTTC. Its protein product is CASSSPSGGNEQFF.

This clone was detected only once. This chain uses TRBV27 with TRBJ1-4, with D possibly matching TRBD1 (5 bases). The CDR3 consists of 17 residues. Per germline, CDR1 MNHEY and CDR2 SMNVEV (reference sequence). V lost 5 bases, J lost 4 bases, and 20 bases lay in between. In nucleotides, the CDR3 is TGTGCCAGCAGTCCCCTTCGGGCGGGGGGAATTAATGAAAAACTGTTTTTT. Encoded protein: CASSPLRAGGINEKLFF.

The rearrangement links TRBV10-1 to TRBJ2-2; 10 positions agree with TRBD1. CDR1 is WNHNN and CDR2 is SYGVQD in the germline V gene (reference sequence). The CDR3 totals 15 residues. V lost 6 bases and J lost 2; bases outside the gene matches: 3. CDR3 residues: CASSGQGGNTGELFF. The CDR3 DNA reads TGCGCCAGCAGCGGACAGGGGGGAAACACCGGGGAGCTGTTTTTT.

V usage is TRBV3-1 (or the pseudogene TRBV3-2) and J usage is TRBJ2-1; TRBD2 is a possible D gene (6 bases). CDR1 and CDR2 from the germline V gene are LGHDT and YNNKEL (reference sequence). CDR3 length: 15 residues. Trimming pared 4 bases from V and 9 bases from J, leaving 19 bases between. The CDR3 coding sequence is TGTGCCAGCAGCCCCCATATTATTAGCGGCAGTGAGCAGTTCTTC. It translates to CASSPHIISGSEQFF.

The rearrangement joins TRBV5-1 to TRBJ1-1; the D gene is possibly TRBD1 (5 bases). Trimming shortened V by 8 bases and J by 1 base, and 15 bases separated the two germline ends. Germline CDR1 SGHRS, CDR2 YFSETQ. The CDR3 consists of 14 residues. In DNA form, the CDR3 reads TGCGCCAGTAAACCCCGGGGGGGGAACACTGAAGCTTTCTTT. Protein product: CASKPRGGNTEAFF.

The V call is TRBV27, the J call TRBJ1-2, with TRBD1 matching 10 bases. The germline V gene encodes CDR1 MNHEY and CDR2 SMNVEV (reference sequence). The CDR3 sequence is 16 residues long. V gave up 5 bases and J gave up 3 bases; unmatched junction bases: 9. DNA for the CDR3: TGTGCCAGCAGTGCAACCCGGGACAGGGGTTACTATGGCTACACCTTC. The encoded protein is CASSATRDRGYYGYTF.

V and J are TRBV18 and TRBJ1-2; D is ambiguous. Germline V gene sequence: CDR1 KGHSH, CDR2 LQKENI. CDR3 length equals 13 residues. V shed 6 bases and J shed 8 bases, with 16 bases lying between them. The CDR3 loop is CASSPATVGGYTF. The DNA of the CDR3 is TGTGCCAGCTCCCCAGCGACGGTCGGGGGCTACACCTTC.

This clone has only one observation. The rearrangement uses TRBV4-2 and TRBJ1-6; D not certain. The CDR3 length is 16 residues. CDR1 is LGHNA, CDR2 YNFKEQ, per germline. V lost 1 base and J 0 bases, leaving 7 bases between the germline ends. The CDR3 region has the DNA TGTGCCAGCAGCCAAGCCATGTACTCCTATAATTCACCCCTCCACTTT. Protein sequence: CASSQAMYSYNSPLHF.

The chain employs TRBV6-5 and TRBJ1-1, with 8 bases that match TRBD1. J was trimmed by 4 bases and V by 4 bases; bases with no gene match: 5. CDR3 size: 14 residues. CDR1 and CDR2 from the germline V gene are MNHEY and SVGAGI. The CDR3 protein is CASSSNRGGTEAFF. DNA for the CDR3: TGTGCCAGCAGTTCTAACAGGGGGGGCACTGAAGCTTTCTTT.

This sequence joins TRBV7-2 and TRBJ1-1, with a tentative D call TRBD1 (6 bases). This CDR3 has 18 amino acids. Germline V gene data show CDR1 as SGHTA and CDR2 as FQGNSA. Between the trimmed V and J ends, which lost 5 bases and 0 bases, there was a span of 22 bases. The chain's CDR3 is CASSAWAGGAGMNTEAFF. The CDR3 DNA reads TGTGCCAGCAGCGCCTGGGCGGGGGGCGCAGGGATGAACACTGAAGCTTTCTTT.